Here is one T cell receptor (beta chain) with its context. Its target is not known. Trimming removed 1 base from V and 3 bases from J, with 9 bases in between. The V gene's germline CDR1 is MGHRA and CDR2 YSYEKL. The CDR3 spans 14 residues. This sample is drawn from a study of CD8 T cells in Susac syndrome. Study-level points and caveats: By the study's own acknowledgment, its TCR sequencing and HLA analysis included relatively few individuals.

TCR beta sequences were obtained from blood CD8+ and CD4+ T cells. TEMRA cells were FACS-enriched, and CD8+ and CD4+ T cells were isolated negatively. With random hexamers, reverse transcription was performed on roughly 0.5 to 1 ug of RNA. Via MiXCR, TCRdb re-called the immunoSEQ multiplex PCR reads, giving one row per CDR3 protein. Of about 150,000 distinct CDR3 sequences detected, 85% to 95% appear once; the ten largest clones hold more than 0.2%. This clonotype originated in a human donor with multiple sclerosis. V gene TRBV4-1 combines with J gene TRBJ2-5; D could derive from TRBD1 or TRBD2 (5 bases each). The sample was CD8+ T cells from PBMCs. This CDR3 is CASSQVGTEETQYF. CDR3 DNA sequence: TGCGCCAGCAGCCAAGTTGGGACCGAAGAGACCCAGTACTTC.